This entry lists 25 T cell receptor beta chains sequenced from one sample in a study of cytomegalovirus exposure and HLA in healthy donors. TCRdb's table, derived via immunoSEQ multiplex PCR, lists solely in-frame clones and lacks some. In the table there are about 150,000 clones, 86% of which are singletons. The sample was PBMCs. The receptors stem from a human donor in good health.

The chain is built from TRBV7-2 and TRBJ1-1, with 7 bases identical to TRBD1. This CDR3 is 13 amino acids long. Trimming removed 5 bases from V and 9 bases from J; junction bases left unmatched: 9. CDR1 and CDR2 (germline): SGHTA, FQGNSA. CDR3 in DNA: TGTGCCAGCAGCCCTCGACAGGGCGGAAAAGCTTTCTTT. It specifies CASSPRQGGKAFF. The variable domain in full, completed from reference TRBV7-2 and TRBJ1-1, reads GAGVSQSPSNKVTEKGKDVELRCDPISGHTALYWYRQSLGQGLEFLIYFQGNSAPDKSGLPSDRFSAERTGGSVSTLTIQRTQQEDSAVYLCASSPRQGGKAFFGQGTRLTVV.

The gene calls are TRBV5-1 and TRBJ1-1; the match to TRBD1 covers 7 bases. The CDR3 contains 13 residues. V lost 4 bases and J lost 10; bases outside the gene matches: 10. CDR1 is SGHRS, CDR2 YFSETQ, per germline. The CDR3 DNA reads TGCGCCAGCAGCGGCGGACAGGTTGAGAGAGCTTTCTTT. Translated: CASSGGQVERAFF.

This chain uses TRBV5-1 with TRBJ2-6, with D unclear. Trimming took off 3 bases at V and 3 bases at J, with 13 bases between the two ends. The CDR3 contains 16 residues. CDR1 and CDR2 from the germline V gene are SGHRS and YFSETQ. The CDR3 reads CASSSEFLGGANVLTF. The CDR3 DNA reads TGCGCCAGCAGCTCGGAGTTTTTGGGTGGGGCCAACGTCCTGACTTTC.

The genes are TRBV7-6 and TRBJ2-5, with D uncertain. The V gene's germline CDR1 is SGHVS and CDR2 FNYEAQ. With 1 base removed from V and 5 bases from J, the gap between germline ends came to 11 bases. The CDR3 contains 14 residues. CDR3 sequence (DNA): TGTGCCAGCAGCTTAGACCTACTTTCGGAGACCCAGTACTTC. Translating gives CASSLDLLSETQYF.

The CDR3 protein is CASSLTGTSGSNEQYF. CDR3 coding DNA: TGTGCCAGCAGTTTAACCGGGACTAGCGGGAGTAACGAGCAGTACTTC. This chain links TRBV27 with TRBJ2-7; 14 bases map to TRBD2. Germline CDR1 reads MNHEY; CDR2 reads SMNVEV (reference sequence). The CDR3 length is 16 residues. Losses at the gene ends were 2 bases for V and 5 bases for J; bases not matched to a gene: 5.

The J gene is TRBJ2-3, the V gene TRBV19; 9 bases match TRBD2. The germline gives CDR1 LNHDA, CDR2 SQIVND (reference sequence). The V gene end was trimmed by 4 bases and the J gene end by 3 bases; junction bases not matched to a gene: 8. This CDR3 region has 16 residues. The CDR3 DNA is TGTGCCAGTAGTAAGCCCCATGGACTAGCGACAGATACGCAGTATTTT. As protein: CASSKPHGLATDTQYF.

The chain joins TRBV6-4 to TRBJ2-3; 10 bases agree with TRBD2. Germline trimming cut 2 bases from V and 5 bases from J; bases unmatched to any gene: 4. The CDR3 sequence is 15 residues long. Per the germline V gene, CDR1 is MRHNA and CDR2 is SNTAGT. The CDR3 coding sequence is TGTGCCAGCAGTGACAGCGGGGGGGCCGGAGATACGCAGTATTTT. Translated, it gives CASSDSGGAGDTQYF.

This clone has just one count. This rearrangement joins TRBV7-3 to TRBJ2-7; a weak D match, TRBD2 (5 bases). V lost 0 bases and J lost 1, with 13 bases in between. This CDR3 is 16 amino acids long. Germline V gene lookup returns CDR1 SGHTA and CDR2 FQGTGA. CDR3 amino acids: CASSLTRRTESYEQYF. The CDR3 region has the DNA TGTGCCAGCAGCTTAACCCGGAGGACGGAATCCTACGAGCAGTACTTC.

The J gene is TRBJ1-5, the V gene TRBV7-9; the D is unclear. Germline CDR1 and CDR2: SEHNR and FQNEAQ (reference sequence). The CDR3 totals 15 residues. V lost 1 base and J 3 bases, leaving 10 bases between the germline ends. The CDR3 nucleotides are TGTGCCAGCAGCTTAGGCACAGCCTTCAATCAGCCCCAGCATTTT. Amino acids: CASSLGTAFNQPQHF.

In this sample, this clone turned up once. This chain joins TRBV13 and TRBJ2-1; TRBD1 aligns across 11 bases. The CDR3 runs to 16 residues. CDR1 is PRHDT, CDR2 FYEKMQ, per germline (reference sequence). V lost 2 bases to trimming and J lost 7 bases; unmatched junction nucleotides: 7. The CDR3 spells CASSLRADRGHNEQFF. Here the CDR3 DNA reads TGTGCCAGCAGCTTAAGGGCGGACAGGGGGCATAATGAGCAGTTCTTC.

The CDR3 region has the DNA TGTGCCAGCAGGGGGGTACGGGACAGACGCTCTGGAAACACCATATATTTT. This gives the protein CASRGVRDRRSGNTIYF. This chain links TRBV2 with TRBJ1-3; 7 nucleotides align to TRBD1. The CDR3 runs to 17 residues. The ends lost 6 bases at V and 0 bases at J; junction bases unmatched: 11. Germline lookup yields CDR1 SNHLY and CDR2 FYNNEI.

The chain employs TRBV5-1 and TRBJ1-1; 8 bases line up with TRBD1. Germline CDR1 and CDR2: SGHRS and YFSETQ. The ends lost 4 bases at V and 3 bases at J; junction bases unmatched: 8. The CDR3 is 15 residues long. The CDR3 coding sequence is TGCGCCAGCAGCAGGACCTCAGGGGGCTACACTGAAGCTTTCTTT. It yields the protein CASSRTSGGYTEAFF.

This CDR3 is CSVEGGGPRGEQFF. DNA for the CDR3: TGCAGCGTTGAAGGGGGGGGTCCGAGGGGTGAGCAGTTCTTC. This sequence joins TRBV29-1 and TRBJ2-1, with TRBD2 identical over 7 bases. V gave up 1 base and J gave up 9 bases; unmatched junction bases: 9. Looked up from germline, CDR1 is SQVTM and CDR2 is ANQGSEA. CDR3 length: 14 amino acids.

V gene TRBV6-5 combines with J gene TRBJ1-2; 7 bases fit TRBD1. Germline CDR1 MNHEY, CDR2 SVGAGI. CDR3 length: 15 amino acids. Germline trimming cut 5 bases from V and 4 bases from J; bases unmatched to any gene: 10. The CDR3, as DNA: TGTGCCAGCAGTCCGAACAGGGGATTCGGCTATGGCTACACCTTC. Its protein product is CASSPNRGFGYGYTF.

This chain joins TRBV25-1 and TRBJ2-1, with 8 nucleotides matching TRBD2. The germline V gene has CDR1 MGHDK and CDR2 SYGVNS. V trimming: 5 bases; J trimming: 7 bases; junction bases outside the gene matches: 7. This CDR3 is built from 14 residues. The CDR3 nucleotides are TGTGCCAGCAGTCGGGGGGGCCAAGGTAATGAGCAGTTCTTC. It codes for CASSRGGQGNEQFF.

J is TRBJ2-3 and V is TRBV25-1; 11 bases match TRBD2. The CDR3 is 16 residues long. CDR1 is MGHDK, CDR2 SYGVNS, per germline. The V segment lost 1 base and the J segment 3 bases; nucleotides outside the gene matches: 3. The CDR3 bases are TGTGCCAGCAGTGAATGGCGGACTAGCGGGACAGATACGCAGTATTTT. It translates to CASSEWRTSGTDTQYF.

This chain uses TRBV29-1 with TRBJ2-2; 7 nucleotides line up with TRBD1. Germline values: CDR1 SQVTM, CDR2 ANQGSEA. The CDR3 contains 14 residues. With 4 bases clipped from V and 7 bases from J, the junction kept 9 bases outside the gene matches. The CDR3 DNA is TGCAGCGTTGGGGCAGGGGGTAGGGTCGGGGAGCTGTTTTTT. The encoded protein is CSVGAGGRVGELFF.

The sample holds a few counts of this clone. J is TRBJ1-1 and V is TRBV4-1, with D possibly matching TRBD1 (5 bases). The CDR3 length is 16 residues. Per germline, CDR1 MGHRA and CDR2 YSYEKL. V lost 3 bases and J lost 1, with 15 bases in between. The CDR3 DNA is TGCGCCAGCAGCCATGTCGACAGCGCCTCGAACACTGAAGCTTTCTTT. Protein product: CASSHVDSASNTEAFF.

This clone has only a few counts. As DNA, the CDR3 is TGTGCCAGTAGCCCCGGGACAGGGTCCTACGAGCAGTACTTC. Amino acid sequence: CASSPGTGSYEQYF. This rearrangement joins TRBV19 to TRBJ2-7, with 9 bases that match TRBD1. J gave up 1 base and V 6 bases, and 4 bases lay outside the gene matches. This CDR3 contains 14 residues. Germline V gives CDR1 LNHDA, CDR2 SQIVND (reference sequence).

The chain is built from TRBV5-1 and TRBJ1-3; D uncertain. V lost 1 base and J 1 base, leaving 12 bases between the germline ends. Germline loops: CDR1 SGHRS, CDR2 YFSETQ. This CDR3 spans 16 amino acids. The CDR3 region has the DNA TGCGCCAGCAGCTTGTCCAGGCCTGATTCTGGAAACACCATATATTTT. It translates to CASSLSRPDSGNTIYF.

This clone appeared a single time. V is TRBV28 and J is TRBJ2-5; 10 bases align to TRBD2. Trimming cost V 6 bases and J 3 bases; bases outside gene matches: 7. The CDR3 sequence is 15 residues long. The germline V gene has CDR1 MDHEN and CDR2 SYDVKM. The CDR3 loop is CASRTPSGREETQYF. DNA for the CDR3: TGTGCCAGCAGGACCCCTAGCGGGAGAGAAGAGACCCAGTACTTC.

V and J are TRBV4-2 and TRBJ2-2; possibly TRBD2 for D (5 bases). The germline V gene has CDR1 LGHNA and CDR2 YNFKEQ. This CDR3 has 17 amino acids. Trimming shortened V by 4 bases and J by 4 bases, and 19 bases separated the two germline ends. The CDR3 DNA sequence: TGTGCCAGCAGCCCCCAAGGGAGCCGGGTTAGCACCGGGGAGCTGTTTTTT. Translating gives CASSPQGSRVSTGELFF.

J is TRBJ1-3 and V is TRBV10-3, with 9 bases that match TRBD1. V trimming: 3 bases; J trimming: 3 bases; junction bases outside the gene matches: 3. Per the germline V gene, CDR1 is ENHRY and CDR2 is SYGVKD. CDR3 length: 15 amino acids. The CDR3 region has the DNA TGTGCCATCAGTGAATACAGGGGGCTTGGAAACACCATATATTTT. Protein sequence: CAISEYRGLGNTIYF.

CDR3 sequence (DNA): TGTGCCAGCAGCGGTGTTCGAAGAGGTGAAGCTTTCTTT. Amino acids: CASSGVRRGEAFF. The chain links TRBV6-5 to TRBJ1-1; D gene ambiguous. This CDR3 is built from 13 residues. Per the germline V gene, CDR1 is MNHEY and CDR2 is SVGAGI. Trimming took 6 bases from V and 7 from J, leaving 15 bases between them.

The rearrangement joins TRBV5-5 to TRBJ1-1; 7 bases map to TRBD1. Germline CDR1 is SGHKS and CDR2 is YYEKEE (reference sequence). J gave up 7 bases and V 0 bases, and 6 bases lay outside the gene matches. This CDR3 comprises 14 residues. The chain's CDR3 is CASSLAGTVLEAFF. The CDR3 DNA reads TGTGCCAGCAGCTTGGCCGGGACAGTTCTTGAAGCTTTCTTT.